This T cell receptor (beta chain) was captured by sequencing in a study of OX40 agonist ivuxolimab in advanced cancers. Sequenced by immunoSEQ multiplex PCR; TCRdb stores in-frame clones only, minus some. This sample has about 48,000 clones, with 83% found just once. Germline lookup yields CDR1 SGHTS and CDR2 YDEGEE. V was pared by 9 bases and J by 5 bases, with 14 bases of the junction left unmatched. The CDR3 consists of 15 residues. The TCR comes from an adult with an advanced solid tumor such as melanoma, head and neck, liver or kidney cancer. The sequenced sample was CD4+ or CD8+ T cells sorted from blood, obtained in a trial of the OX40 agonist ivuxolimab. The rearrangement uses TRBV5-8 and TRBJ1-2; 9 nucleotides agree with TRBD1. The CDR3 DNA reads as TGTGCCACCGGGGACAGGGAGGGGATTGTATATGGCTACACCTTC. Protein: CATGDREGIVYGYTF.